The present T cell receptor (beta chain) was sequenced within a study of shared clonotypes between healthy human individuals. Turning to this clone: Its antigen is unknown.

All of the donors resided in Nashville, Tennessee, and each was a Caucasian adult. The study used 80 million to 100 million PBMCs per unsorted sample for genomic DNA. The CDR3 spans 14 residues. Germline-derived CDR1 and CDR2 are GTSNPN and SVGIG (reference sequence). V lost 2 bases and J 2 bases, leaving 13 bases between the germline ends. Study-level findings and limits: Only blood was sampled, and tissue TCR repertoires likely differ from blood ones.

TCRdb keeps only in-frame clones here, not all; method: immunoSEQ multiplex PCR. Among about half a million clones, approximately 80% were seen once, and the ten largest hold approximately 12%. The clonotype comes from a woman aged 40-49 years in good health. Some clones in this sample may be carry-over from other donors' samples. This chain connects TRBV30 to TRBJ2-7, with D uncertain. The specimen sequenced was PBMCs. CDR3 sequence: CAWSLDARTYEQYF. The CDR3 bases are TGTGCCTGGAGTTTGGACGCACGAACCTACGAGCAGTACTTC.